A selection of T cell receptor beta chains follows, all from one sample in a study of blood T cell repertoires in COVID-19. Clones were sequenced by immunoSEQ multiplex PCR, and TCRdb holds only the in-frame ones, with some missing. The data show roughly 120,000 clones, around 90% seen once. The sample comprised peripheral blood. All receptors derive from a woman in her sixties with COVID-19, enrolled during active disease. CDR3s include the opening cysteine and the closing phenylalanine or tryptophan. D genes are given only for firm matches. Clone size is shown for a subset of rows, as once, few, many or a class of expanded clone.

clone_size	d_call	v_call	j_call	cdr3_nt	cdr3_aa
.	.	TRBV6-5	TRBJ1-2	TGTGCCAGCAGCCCGGGGTCGACTAACTATGGCTACACCTTC	CASSPGSTNYGYTF
.	TRBD1	TRBV7-9	TRBJ1-1	TGTGCCAGCAGCTCGACAGGGGTGGGTTTGGCTTTCTTT	CASSSTGVGLAFF
.	.	TRBV7-3	TRBJ2-3	TGTGCCAGCAGCTTAACTAGCGGTGCTCTTAGTACGCAGTATTTT	CASSLTSGALSTQYF
.	.	TRBV19	TRBJ1-6	TGTGCCAGTAGCATGGGTACCAGGGCCCCCTATAATTCACCCCTCCACTTT	CASSMGTRAPYNSPLHF
.	.	TRBV7-3	TRBJ1-1	TGTGCCAGCAGCTTTACAGTGAACACTGAAGCTTTCTTT	CASSFTVNTEAFF
.	.	TRBV11-2	TRBJ1-3	TGTGCCAGCAGCTTAAATTTCCCCCGCTCTGGAAACACCATATATTTT	CASSLNFPRSGNTIYF
.	.	TRBV21-1	TRBJ2-7	TGTGCCAGCAGCCCGGGACAGGGGTCCCACGAGCAGTACTTC	CASSPGQGSHEQYF
.	TRBD2	TRBV5-1	TRBJ2-1	TGCGCCAGCACCCTAGCGGGGGCGGGTGAGCAGTTCTTC	CASTLAGAGEQFF
.	TRBD1	TRBV3-1/TRBV3-2	TRBJ1-6	TGTGCCAGCAGCTACACAGGGGGCAGTTCACCCCTCCACTTT	CASSYTGGSSPLHF
.	.	TRBV3-1/TRBV3-2	TRBJ1-6	TGTGCCAGCAGCCAAGTGGAGGGGAATTCACCCCTCCACTTT	CASSQVEGNSPLHF
.	.	TRBV14	TRBJ1-4	TGTGCCAGCAGCCGGGCCAGGGCGACTAATGAAAAACTGTTTTTT	CASSRARATNEKLFF
once	TRBD2	TRBV4-3	TRBJ2-1	TGCGCCAGCAGCCGTACTAGCGGGGGGATTATGAGCTCCTACAATGAGCAGTTCTTC	CASSRTSGGIMSSYNEQFF
.	.	TRBV6-1	TRBJ1-6	TGTGCCAGCAGTGAACTTAACATTAATTCACCCCTCCACTTT	CASSELNINSPLHF
few	.	TRBV10-3	TRBJ2-5	TGTGCCATCAGTGAGTATAAGGGGGACGCATCGGAGACCCAGTACTTC	CAISEYKGDASETQYF
.	TRBD2	TRBV4-1	TRBJ2-3	TGCGCCAGCAGCTTCCGACTAGCGGGGGTGATAGATACGCAGTATTTT	CASSFRLAGVIDTQYF
once	TRBD2	TRBV6-2/TRBV6-3	TRBJ2-5	TGTGCCAGCAGCCGAAACGGGGGGTTAGAGACCCAGTACTTC	CASSRNGGLETQYF
.	.	TRBV5-4	TRBJ2-5	TGTGCCAGCAGCTTGGGGCTAGAGACCCAGTACTTC	CASSLGLETQYF
.	.	TRBV7-8	TRBJ2-7	TGTGCCAGCAGCTTAGCTTTTTTGACAGAGAGCTACGAGCAGTACTTC	CASSLAFLTESYEQYF
.	.	TRBV4-1	TRBJ1-2	TGCGCCAGCAGCCAAGATAGCCCTGGGGCTGGCTACACCTTC	CASSQDSPGAGYTF
.	TRBD1	TRBV29-1	TRBJ2-7	TGCAGCGTCGGTACAGGGGCCGAGCAGTACTTC	CSVGTGAEQYF
.	TRBD1	TRBV2	TRBJ1-2	TGTGCCAGCACCAGGGACAGGGACTATGGCTACACCTTC	CASTRDRDYGYTF
once	.	TRBV9	TRBJ1-5	TGTGCCAGCACCTTGGGGGGGCCCCAGAATCAGCCCCAGCATTTT	CASTLGGPQNQPQHF
.	TRBD1	TRBV18	TRBJ1-1	TGTGCCAGCTCACCAGAGGGGGCGAACACTGAAGCTTTCTTT	CASSPEGANTEAFF
.	TRBD1	TRBV5-1	TRBJ2-7	TGCGCCAGCAGCACGGGACAGGAGTACGAGCAGTACTTC	CASSTGQEYEQYF
.	.	TRBV11-3	TRBJ2-4	TGTGCCAGCAGCTTAGGGGTCGGGAACATTCAGTACTTC	CASSLGVGNIQYF
.	.	TRBV6-5	TRBJ2-7	TGTGCCAGCAGTTTCCGGACACACAGCAACTACGAGCAGTACTTC	CASSFRTHSNYEQYF
.	.	TRBV5-1	TRBJ1-2	TGCGCCAGCAGCTTGGCCACGACAGACTATGGCTACACCTTC	CASSLATTDYGYTF
.	.	TRBV7-2	TRBJ1-1	TGTGCCAGCAGGGGGAACACAGGGTACACTGAAGCTTTCTTT	CASRGNTGYTEAFF
once	TRBD1	TRBV3-1/TRBV3-2	TRBJ2-5	TGTGCCAGCAGTTCCATACAGGGGGCCCAAGAGACCCAGTACTTC	CASSSIQGAQETQYF
.	.	TRBV7-2	TRBJ1-6	TGTGCCAGCAGCTTAGTTTCAGTCAGCTCCTATAATTCACCCCTCCACTTT	CASSLVSVSSYNSPLHF
.	TRBD1	TRBV6-1	TRBJ2-3	TGTGCCAGCAGTGAAGCGCCGGGACAGGGGGCAGATACGCAGTATTTT	CASSEAPGQGADTQYF
.	TRBD1	TRBV11-2	TRBJ2-4	TGTGCCAGCAGCCTCTTGACAGGGGAAAACAACATTCAGTACTTC	CASSLLTGENNIQYF
.	.	TRBV19	TRBJ1-5	TGTGCCACCGCGACAACCAGCAATCAGCCCCAGCATTTT	CATATTSNQPQHF
.	.	TRBV5-1	TRBJ2-5	TGCGCCAGCAGCCTATTGTGGGCGGAGACCCAGTACTTC	CASSLLWAETQYF
.	.	TRBV30	TRBJ2-1	TGTGCCTGGAGTAGACTGGGCAATGAGCAGTTCTTC	CAWSRLGNEQFF
few	TRBD1	TRBV9	TRBJ2-7	TGTGCCAGCAGCGTGGGACAGGGTCCCTTCTACGAGCAGTACTTC	CASSVGQGPFYEQYF
.	TRBD1	TRBV6-2/TRBV6-3	TRBJ1-2	TGTGCCAGCAGCCGACAGGGGACCAGCTATGGCTACACCTTC	CASSRQGTSYGYTF
few	.	TRBV25-1	TRBJ1-2	TGTGCCAGCAGTGAGGGGGGCTATGGCTACACCTTC	CASSEGGYGYTF
.	TRBD1	TRBV19	TRBJ1-2	TGTGCCAGTAGAGACAGGGTCGGAGGCTACACCTTC	CASRDRVGGYTF
.	TRBD1	TRBV10-1	TRBJ1-2	TGCGCCAGCAGTGTAATCGACAGGGGGCCGCATGGCTACACCTTC	CASSVIDRGPHGYTF